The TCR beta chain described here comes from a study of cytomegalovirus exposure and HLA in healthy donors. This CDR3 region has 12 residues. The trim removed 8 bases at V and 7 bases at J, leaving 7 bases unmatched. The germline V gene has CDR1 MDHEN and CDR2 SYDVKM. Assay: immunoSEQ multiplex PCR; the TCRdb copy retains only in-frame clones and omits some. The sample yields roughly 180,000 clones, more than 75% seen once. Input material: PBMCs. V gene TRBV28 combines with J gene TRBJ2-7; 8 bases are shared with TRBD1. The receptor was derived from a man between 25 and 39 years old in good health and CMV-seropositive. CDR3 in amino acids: CASSTGDLEQYF. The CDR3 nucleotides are TGTGCCAGCTCGACAGGGGATCTTGAGCAGTACTTC. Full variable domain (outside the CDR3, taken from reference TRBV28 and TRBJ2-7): DVKVTQSSRYLVKRTGEKVFLECVQDMDHENMFWYRQDPGLGLRLIYFSYDVKMKEKGDIPEGYSVSREKKERFSLILESASTNQTSMYLCASSTGDLEQYFGPGTRLTVT.